These T cell receptor beta chains were read from a single sample in a study of Tregs in tolerant kidney transplant recipients. Using immunoSEQ multiplex PCR, the repertoire was profiled, and TCRdb retains in-frame clones only, with some absent. The table shows some 68,000 clones, with roughly 84% occurring only once. Sequences were obtained from CD4+ T cells from blood. The receptor set was obtained from a human donor in good health. The CDR3 runs from the conserved cysteine through the conserved F or W. A D gene is named only where the DNA matches it firmly. Expanded clones are given a class, and other clones once, few, many or no size at all.

cdr3_aa,cdr3_nt,j_call,clone_size,d_call,v_call
CASSQGLAGGIKWEQFF,TGCGCCAGCAGCCAAGGACTAGCGGGAGGCATAAAATGGGAGCAGTTCTTC,TRBJ2-1,-,TRBD2,TRBV4-3
CASSLGTGTGDEQFF,TGTGCCAGCAGCTTAGGGACCGGGACAGGCGATGAGCAGTTCTTC,TRBJ2-1,-,TRBD1,TRBV7-7
CSAPDKNIQYF,TGCAGTGCTCCGGACAAGAACATTCAGTACTTC,TRBJ2-4,-,-,TRBV20-1
CASSPTWTGTDTQYF,TGTGCCAGCAGCCCTACCTGGACCGGCACAGATACGCAGTATTTT,TRBJ2-3,-,-,TRBV9
CASSRREGDYGYTF,TGTGCCAGCAGCAGGAGGGAAGGTGACTATGGCTACACCTTC,TRBJ1-2,-,-,TRBV4-2
CASSLAVGTNNYEQYF,TGTGCCAGCAGCTTGGCCGTCGGGACCAACAACTACGAGCAGTACTTC,TRBJ2-7,-,-,TRBV5-5
CASSNRQGGGLADSYEQYF,TGTGCCAGTAGTAACAGACAGGGTGGGGGACTAGCGGACTCCTACGAGCAGTACTTC,TRBJ2-7,-,TRBD2,TRBV19
CASSLGRTYNEQFF,TGTGCCAGCAGCCTAGGCCGGACCTACAATGAGCAGTTCTTC,TRBJ2-1,-,-,TRBV13
CASSSSRTRDTQYF,TGTGCCAGCAGCTCTTCCCGGACTAGAGATACGCAGTATTTT,TRBJ2-3,few,TRBD2,TRBV7-2
CASSLAAHNEQFF,TGTGCCAGCAGTCTAGCGGCTCACAATGAGCAGTTCTTC,TRBJ2-1,-,TRBD2,TRBV7-2
CASSQREQGNTIYF,TGCGCCAGCAGCCAACGGGAGCAGGGGAACACCATATATTTT,TRBJ1-3,-,-,TRBV4-3
CASSLEGSGAVSYEQYF,TGTGCCAGCAGCTTAGAGGGTAGCGGGGCCGTTTCCTACGAGCAGTACTTC,TRBJ2-7,-,TRBD2,TRBV7-2
CASSLRGTVHTEAFF,TGTGCCAGCAGCTTGCGAGGGACAGTTCACACTGAAGCTTTCTTT,TRBJ1-1,once,TRBD1,TRBV5-4
CASSRQGNYGYTF,TGTGCCAGCAGCAGACAGGGGAATTATGGCTACACCTTC,TRBJ1-2,few,TRBD1,TRBV27
CASSLQDEETQYF,TGCGCCAGCAGCTTACAGGACGAAGAGACCCAGTACTTC,TRBJ2-5,-,-,TRBV5-1
CSVGSGSTQYF,TGCAGCGTTGGTTCTGGGAGTACGCAGTACTTC,TRBJ2-7,-,-,TRBV29-1
CASSGSSGIARAYF,TGTGCCAGCAGTGGAAGTAGCGGGATTGCCCGGGCGTACTTC,TRBJ2-7,-,TRBD2,TRBV2
CASSFPRERLDYGYTF,TGTGCCAGCAGCTTTCCCCGCGAGCGTCTGGACTATGGCTACACCTTC,TRBJ1-2,-,-,TRBV7-9
CASSSRTGEREQYF,TGTGCCAGCAGTTCCCGGACAGGGGAACGCGAGCAGTACTTC,TRBJ2-7,-,TRBD1,TRBV6-9
CASSPDGLHEQFF,TGCGCCAGCAGCCCCGATGGCTTGCATGAGCAGTTCTTC,TRBJ2-1,once,-,TRBV5-1
CASSQGGNYNEQFF,TGTGCCAGCAGCCAAGGGGGAAACTACAATGAGCAGTTCTTC,TRBJ2-1,-,-,TRBV4-2
CASSLSGGLGTQYF,TGTGCCAGCAGTTTATCTGGAGGGCTAGGTACGCAGTATTTT,TRBJ2-3,-,-,TRBV27
CASSPGDRDYGYTF,TGTGCCAGCAGCCCAGGGGACAGGGACTATGGCTACACCTTC,TRBJ1-2,-,TRBD1,TRBV11-2
CASSAPGAEGGYTF,TGTGCCAGCAGTGCCCCCGGGGCTGAAGGAGGCTACACCTTC,TRBJ1-2,-,-,TRBV25-1
CASSSRQGYSYNEQFF,TGTGCCAGCAGCTCGCGACAGGGGTACTCCTACAATGAGCAGTTCTTC,TRBJ2-1,once,TRBD1,TRBV7-2
CASSYFTDPNYGYTF,TGTGCCAGCAGTTATTTTACAGACCCTAACTATGGCTACACCTTC,TRBJ1-2,-,-,TRBV6-5
CASSLWDSSYEQYF,TGTGCCAGCAGCTTATGGGACTCTTCCTACGAGCAGTACTTC,TRBJ2-7,once,-,TRBV7-2
CASSLALGKNTGELFF,TGTGCCAGCAGCTTAGCACTAGGGAAGAACACCGGGGAGCTGTTTTTT,TRBJ2-2,-,-,TRBV7-9
CASSHGTLTTYEKLFF,TGTGCCAGCAGCCACGGGACTTTGACGACTTATGAAAAACTGTTTTTT,TRBJ1-4,-,-,TRBV7-9
CASSPPLRGLNTEAFF,TGTGCCAGCTCACCACCTTTGAGGGGGCTAAACACTGAAGCTTTCTTT,TRBJ1-1,-,TRBD1,TRBV18
CASSFSSPGQEHF,TGTGCCAGCAGCTTCAGCTCGCCGGGACAGGAACACTTC,TRBJ2-7,-,TRBD1,TRBV11-3
CASSPDRWRETQYF,TGTGCCAGCAGCCCGGACAGATGGCGGGAGACCCAGTACTTC,TRBJ2-5,-,-,TRBV7-2
CASSANMNTEAFF,TGTGCCAGCAGTGCGAACATGAACACTGAAGCTTTCTTT,TRBJ1-1,-,-,TRBV2
CASSYGRAGPQHF,TGTGCCAGCAGTTACGGCAGGGCGGGGCCCCAGCATTTT,TRBJ1-5,once,-,TRBV6-5
CASSVLGDSTGELFF,TGTGCCAGCAGCGTATTAGGGGACAGCACCGGGGAGCTGTTTTTT,TRBJ2-2,many,TRBD1,TRBV9
CASSLAGRKDQPQHF,TGCGCCAGCAGCTTGGCCGGTAGAAAGGATCAGCCCCAGCATTTT,TRBJ1-5,-,-,TRBV5-1
CASSVSEGPNTEAFF,TGTGCCAGCAGCGTATCAGAGGGGCCGAACACTGAAGCTTTCTTT,TRBJ1-1,-,-,TRBV9
CASSQYPGTGGYF,TGTGCCAGCAGCCAATACCCTGGCACAGGGGGCTACTTC,TRBJ2-7,-,TRBD1,TRBV4-2
CASSVAPGLAGGHNEQFF,TGTGCCAGCAGCGTAGCCCCGGGACTAGCGGGAGGTCACAATGAGCAGTTCTTC,TRBJ2-1,-,TRBD2,TRBV9
CASSPVWGQGAGRLGNTIYF,TGTGCCAGCAGCCCCGTTTGGGGACAGGGGGCCGGGCGATTAGGAAACACCATATATTTT,TRBJ1-3,-,TRBD1,TRBV9